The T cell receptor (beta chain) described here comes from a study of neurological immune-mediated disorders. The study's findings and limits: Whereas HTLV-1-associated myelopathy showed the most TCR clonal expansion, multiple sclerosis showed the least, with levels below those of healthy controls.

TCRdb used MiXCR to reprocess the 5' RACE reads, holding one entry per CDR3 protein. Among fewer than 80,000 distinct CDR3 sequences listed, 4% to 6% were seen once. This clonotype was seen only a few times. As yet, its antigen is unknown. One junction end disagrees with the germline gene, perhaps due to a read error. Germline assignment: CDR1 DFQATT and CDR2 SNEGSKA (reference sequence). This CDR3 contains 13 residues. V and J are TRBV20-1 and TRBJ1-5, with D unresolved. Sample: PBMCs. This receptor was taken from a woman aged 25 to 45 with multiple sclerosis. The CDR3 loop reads CSAISGPNQPQNF. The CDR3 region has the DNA TGCAGTGCTATCTCCGGGCCCAATCAGCCCCAGAATTTT.